This TCR beta chain is from a study of glioma-infiltrating T cells. This clonotype was picked up a small number of times. Antigen: not known. Germline CDR1 reads SGHRS; CDR2 reads YFSETQ. The V end was cut by 0 bases, the J end by 0 bases, with 10 bases between. CDR3 size: 16 residues. Amplification of TCR alpha and beta CDR3 regions from RNA used iRepertoire nested multiplex PCR. TCRdb re-called the multiplex PCR reads through MiXCR, storing one row per CDR3 protein. The sample lists around 150,000 distinct CDR3 sequences, about two fifths occurring once. Overall study findings and caveats: Above-expected tissue-blood divergence occurred in all gliomas, most in low-grade ones. Tissue and blood shared very few CDR3 sequences.

The sample comprised glioma tissue, nonneoplastic brain tissue, or PBMCs (not recorded which). The gene calls are TRBV5-1 and TRBJ2-1, with a weak D call TRBD1 (6 bases). The sequence derives from a human donor with low-grade glioma or glioblastoma, undergoing nonglioma brain surgery, or in good health (not recorded which). In DNA form, the CDR3 reads TGCGCCAGCAGCTTGGATCAGGACAGCTCCTACAATGAGCAGTTCTTC. This codes for CASSLDQDSSYNEQFF.